This T cell receptor (beta chain) was profiled in a study of blood T cell repertoires in COVID-19. Study-level information: Sites in the United States, Italy and Spain provided acute and convalescent COVID-19 samples. Sample material is recorded as cDNA or gDNA derived from T cells, B-cell-depleted T cells, or PBMCs.

J was trimmed by 5 bases and V by 6 bases; bases with no gene match: 11. The CDR3 runs 15 residues. In germline, CDR1 is LNHDA, CDR2 SQIVND (reference sequence). How the authors handled the data: It was from reference gene primer amplification that nucleated cell counts were estimated. Sequencing was performed with immunoSEQ multiplex PCR; in TCRdb, only in-frame clones are kept and a portion is missing. The V and J calls and clone size are taken from that table; D and trimming were inferred from the DNA. The table includes 88,000 or so clones, roughly 83% detected once. The genes are TRBV19 and TRBJ2-5; TRBD1 matches 8 bases. The sequenced material came from peripheral blood. The sequence was obtained from a human donor in a cohort sampled during active COVID-19. CDR3 nucleotides: TGTGCCAGTAGGGGAGTACAGGGGGGAGGTGAGACCCAGTACTTC. Protein: CASRGVQGGGETQYF.